This T cell receptor beta chain was captured in a study of blood T cell repertoires in COVID-19. Overall study: Sites across the United States, Italy and Spain contributed samples from acute and convalescent COVID-19.

Profiled with immunoSEQ multiplex PCR; TCRdb holds only in-frame clones, not every one. The data show approximately 300,000 clones, approximately 87% seen once. The CDR3 length is 12 residues. V lost 5 bases to trimming and J lost 5 bases; unmatched junction nucleotides: 1. Germline CDR1 and CDR2: PRHDT and FYEKMQ (reference sequence). The study recruited people aged 18 to 89 years across about two dozen US areas. As regards this clone: This CDR3 is also generated by other DNA sequences in the sample.

The chain recombines TRBV13 with TRBJ1-1; 8 bases are shared with TRBD1. The receptor was derived from a woman aged 25-40 years who had recovered from COVID-19. Sequences were obtained from PBMCs or T cells enriched from blood (not recorded which). CDR3 protein: CASSHRGTEAFF. The CDR3 region has the DNA TGTGCCAGCAGCCACAGGGGGACTGAAGCTTTCTTT.